This paragraph covers one T cell receptor beta chain sequence. Only in-frame clones appear in the TCRdb table, and some are missing; sequencing was by immunoSEQ multiplex PCR. Of some 150,000 clones listed, approximately 81% are singletons. The data originate from a study of blood T cell repertoires in COVID-19. The CDR3 is made up of 15 amino acids. With 4 bases removed from V and 4 bases from J, the gap between germline ends came to 11 bases. Germline CDR1 and CDR2: MNHEY and SMNVEV (reference sequence). The sequenced sample consisted of peripheral blood. This receptor was identified in a woman in her sixties or seventies with COVID-19, enrolled during active disease. This chain links TRBV27 with TRBJ1-6; the D is unclear. The CDR3 nucleotides are TGTGCCAGCAGTTCCGCGACACCTTATAATTCACCCCTCCACTTT. Translated, it gives CASSSATPYNSPLHF.